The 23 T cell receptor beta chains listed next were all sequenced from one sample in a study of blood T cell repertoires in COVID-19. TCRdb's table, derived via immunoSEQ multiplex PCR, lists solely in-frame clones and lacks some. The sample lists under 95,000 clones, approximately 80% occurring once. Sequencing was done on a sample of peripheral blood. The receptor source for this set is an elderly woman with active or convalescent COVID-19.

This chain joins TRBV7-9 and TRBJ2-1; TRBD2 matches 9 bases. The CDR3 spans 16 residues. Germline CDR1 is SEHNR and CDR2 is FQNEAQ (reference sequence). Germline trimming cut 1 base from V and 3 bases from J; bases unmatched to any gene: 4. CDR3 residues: CASSLGVSGSYNEQFF. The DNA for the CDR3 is TGTGCCAGCAGCTTAGGGGTTAGCGGGAGCTACAATGAGCAGTTCTTC.

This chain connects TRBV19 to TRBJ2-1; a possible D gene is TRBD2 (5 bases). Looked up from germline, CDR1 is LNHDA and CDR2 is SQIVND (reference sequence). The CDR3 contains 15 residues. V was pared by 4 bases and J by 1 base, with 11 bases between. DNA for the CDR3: TGTGCCAGTAGTACCGGACTGACATCCTACAATGAGCAGTTCTTC. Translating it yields CASSTGLTSYNEQFF.

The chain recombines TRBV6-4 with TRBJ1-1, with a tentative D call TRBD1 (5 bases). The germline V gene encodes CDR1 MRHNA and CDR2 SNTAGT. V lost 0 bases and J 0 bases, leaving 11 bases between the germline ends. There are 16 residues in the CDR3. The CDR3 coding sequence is TGTGCCAGCAGTGACTCTGTCCCGGACATGAACACTGAAGCTTTCTTT. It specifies CASSDSVPDMNTEAFF.

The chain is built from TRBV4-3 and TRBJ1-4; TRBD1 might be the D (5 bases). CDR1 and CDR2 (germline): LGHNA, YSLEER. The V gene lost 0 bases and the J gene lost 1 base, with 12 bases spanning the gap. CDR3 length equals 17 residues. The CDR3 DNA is TGCGCCAGCAGCCAAGATCTGCTTCAGGGAACTAATGAAAAACTGTTTTTT. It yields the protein CASSQDLLQGTNEKLFF.

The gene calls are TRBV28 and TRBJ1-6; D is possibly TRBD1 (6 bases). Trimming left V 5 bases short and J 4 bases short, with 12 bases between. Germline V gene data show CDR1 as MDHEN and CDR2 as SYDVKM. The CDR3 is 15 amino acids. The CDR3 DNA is TGTGCCAGCAGTCCAGGACAGTTTTATAATTCACCCCTCCACTTT. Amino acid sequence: CASSPGQFYNSPLHF.

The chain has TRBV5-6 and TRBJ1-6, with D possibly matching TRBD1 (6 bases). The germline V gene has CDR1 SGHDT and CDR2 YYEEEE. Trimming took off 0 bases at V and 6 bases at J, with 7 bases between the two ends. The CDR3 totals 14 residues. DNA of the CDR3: TGTGCCAGCAGCTTGGCAGGGGTTAATTCACCCCTCCACTTT. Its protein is CASSLAGVNSPLHF.

CDR3 nucleotides: TGTGCCAGTAGTATAGATCTATGGGGCAGCTCCTACGAGCAGTACTTC. This translates into CASSIDLWGSSYEQYF. V is TRBV19 and J is TRBJ2-7, with D tentatively TRBD1 (5 bases). V shed 0 bases and J shed 0 bases, with 12 bases lying between them. The CDR3 loop spans 16 amino acids. The V gene's germline CDR1 is LNHDA and CDR2 SQIVND (reference sequence).

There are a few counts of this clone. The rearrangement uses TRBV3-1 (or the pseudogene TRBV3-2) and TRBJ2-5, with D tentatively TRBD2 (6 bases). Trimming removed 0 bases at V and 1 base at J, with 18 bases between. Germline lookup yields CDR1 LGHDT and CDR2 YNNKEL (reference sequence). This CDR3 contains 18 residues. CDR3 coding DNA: TGTGCCAGCAGCCAAGATGTAGGAGGGCTTCGGGGCCAAGAGACCCAGTACTTC. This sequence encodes CASSQDVGGLRGQETQYF.

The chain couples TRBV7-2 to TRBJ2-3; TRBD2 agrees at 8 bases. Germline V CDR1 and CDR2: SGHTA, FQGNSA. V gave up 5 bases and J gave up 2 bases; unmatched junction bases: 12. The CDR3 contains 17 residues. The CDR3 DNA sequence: TGTGCCAGCAGCGCTCACAGCGGGAGATATTTCACAGATACGCAGTATTTT. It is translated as CASSAHSGRYFTDTQYF.

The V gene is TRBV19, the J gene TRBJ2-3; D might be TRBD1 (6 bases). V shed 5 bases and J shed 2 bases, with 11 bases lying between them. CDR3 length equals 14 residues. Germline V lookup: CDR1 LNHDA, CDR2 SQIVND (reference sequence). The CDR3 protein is CASSRQAVTDTQYF. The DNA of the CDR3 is TGTGCCAGTAGTCGACAGGCCGTCACAGATACGCAGTATTTT.

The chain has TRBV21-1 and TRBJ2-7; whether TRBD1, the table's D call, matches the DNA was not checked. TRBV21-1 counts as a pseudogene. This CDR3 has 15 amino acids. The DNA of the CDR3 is TGTGCCAGCAGCGCCCCGGGACAGGGGAGCTACGAGCAGTACTTC. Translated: CASSAPGQGSYEQYF.

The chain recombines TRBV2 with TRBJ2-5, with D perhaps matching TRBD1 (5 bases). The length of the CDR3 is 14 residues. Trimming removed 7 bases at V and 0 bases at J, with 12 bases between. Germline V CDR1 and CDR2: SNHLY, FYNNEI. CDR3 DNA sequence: TGTGCCAGCATGACAGCCCCCTACCAAGAGACCCAGTACTTC. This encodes CASMTAPYQETQYF. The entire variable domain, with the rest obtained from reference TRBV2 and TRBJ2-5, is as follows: EPEVTQTPSHQVTQMGQEVILRCVPISNHLYFYWYRQILGQKVEFLVSFYNNEISEKSEIFDDQFSVERPDGSNFTLKIRSTKLEDSAMYFCASMTAPYQETQYFGPGTRLLVL.

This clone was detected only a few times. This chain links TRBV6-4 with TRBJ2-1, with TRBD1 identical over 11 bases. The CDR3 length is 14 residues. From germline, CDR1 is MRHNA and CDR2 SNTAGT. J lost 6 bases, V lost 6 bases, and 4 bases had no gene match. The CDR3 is CASSPGTGGNEQFF. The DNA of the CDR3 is TGTGCCAGCAGCCCCGGGACAGGGGGCAATGAGCAGTTCTTC.

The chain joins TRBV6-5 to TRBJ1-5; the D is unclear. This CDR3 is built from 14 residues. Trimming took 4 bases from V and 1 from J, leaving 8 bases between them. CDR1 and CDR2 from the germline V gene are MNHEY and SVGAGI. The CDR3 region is CASSSRQSNQPQHF. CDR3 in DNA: TGTGCCAGCAGTTCGAGACAAAGCAATCAGCCCCAGCATTTT.

CDR3 in DNA: TGTGCCAGCAGTGAATTAGGGTTGGCTAGCGGGGTCAATGAGCAGTTCTTC. Translation: CASSELGLASGVNEQFF. This chain links TRBV2 with TRBJ2-1, with 9 positions matching TRBD2. V dropped 2 bases and J dropped 6; count of bases not matched to a gene: 11. Germline V CDR1 and CDR2: SNHLY, FYNNEI. This CDR3 is 17 amino acids long.

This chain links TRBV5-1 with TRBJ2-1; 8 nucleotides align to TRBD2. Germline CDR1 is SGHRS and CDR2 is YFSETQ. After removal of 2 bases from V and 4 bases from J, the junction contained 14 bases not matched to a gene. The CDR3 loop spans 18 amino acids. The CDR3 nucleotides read TGCGCCAGCAGCTTATGGGAGAGAGCTAGCGGGTATTACAATGAGCAGTTCTTC. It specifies CASSLWERASGYYNEQFF.

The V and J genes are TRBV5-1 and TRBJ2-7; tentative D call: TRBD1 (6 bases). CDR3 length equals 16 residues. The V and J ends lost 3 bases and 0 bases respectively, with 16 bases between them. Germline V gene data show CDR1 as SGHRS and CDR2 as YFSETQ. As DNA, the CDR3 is TGCGCCAGCAGCTCCAGCCACGGGACATACTCCTACGAGCAGTACTTC. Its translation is CASSSSHGTYSYEQYF.

The CDR3 region is CASSVLTGGERNTIYF. CDR3 sequence (DNA): TGTGCCAGCAGCGTTCTTACAGGGGGCGAGAGAAACACCATATATTTT. The V gene is TRBV9, the J gene TRBJ1-3, with 9 bases fitting TRBD1. Germline V gene data show CDR1 as SGDLS and CDR2 as YYNGEE. The CDR3 loop spans 16 amino acids. J lost 5 bases, V lost 2 bases, and 8 bases had no gene match. The whole variable domain, remainder taken from reference TRBV9 and TRBJ1-3, is DSGVTQTPKHLITATGQRVTLRCSPRSGDLSVYWYQQSLDQGLQFLIQYYNGEERAKGNILERFSAQQFPDLHSELNLSSLELGDSALYFCASSVLTGGERNTIYFGEGSWLTVV.

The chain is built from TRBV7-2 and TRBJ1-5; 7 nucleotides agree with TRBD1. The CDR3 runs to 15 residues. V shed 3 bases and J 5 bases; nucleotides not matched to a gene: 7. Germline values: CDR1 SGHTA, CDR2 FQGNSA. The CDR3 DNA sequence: TGTGCCAGCAGCTTCGAACAGGGGCGAGATCAGCCCCAGCATTTT. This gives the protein CASSFEQGRDQPQHF.

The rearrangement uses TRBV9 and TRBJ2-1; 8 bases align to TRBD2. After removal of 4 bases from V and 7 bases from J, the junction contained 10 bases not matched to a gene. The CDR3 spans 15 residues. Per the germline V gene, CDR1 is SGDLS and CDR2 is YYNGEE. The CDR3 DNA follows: TGTGCCAGCAGCATCGGCGTTAGCGGGATTAATGAGCAGTTCTTC. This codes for CASSIGVSGINEQFF. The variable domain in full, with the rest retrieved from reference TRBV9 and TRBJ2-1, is DSGVTQTPKHLITATGQRVTLRCSPRSGDLSVYWYQQSLDQGLQFLIQYYNGEERAKGNILERFSAQQFPDLHSELNLSSLELGDSALYFCASSIGVSGINEQFFGPGTRLTVL.

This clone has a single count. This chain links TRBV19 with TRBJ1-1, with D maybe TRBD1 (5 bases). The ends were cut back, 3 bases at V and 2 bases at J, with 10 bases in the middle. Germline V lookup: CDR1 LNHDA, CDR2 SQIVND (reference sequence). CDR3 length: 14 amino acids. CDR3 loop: CASSITGRNTEAFF. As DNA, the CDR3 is TGTGCCAGTAGTATCACAGGACGAAACACTGAAGCTTTCTTT.

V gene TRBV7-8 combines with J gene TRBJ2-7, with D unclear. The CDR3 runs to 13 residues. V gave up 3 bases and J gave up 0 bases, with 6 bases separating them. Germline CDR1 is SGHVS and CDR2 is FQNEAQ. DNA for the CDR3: TGTGCCAGCAGCTTGTCCAGCTCCTACGAGCAGTACTTC. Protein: CASSLSSSYEQYF.

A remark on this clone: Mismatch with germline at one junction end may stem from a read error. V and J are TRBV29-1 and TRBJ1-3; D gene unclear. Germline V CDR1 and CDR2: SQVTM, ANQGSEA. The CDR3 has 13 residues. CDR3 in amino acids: CSVQPGSGNTIYF. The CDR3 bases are TGCAGCGTTCAGCCGGGATCTGGGAACACCATATATTTT.